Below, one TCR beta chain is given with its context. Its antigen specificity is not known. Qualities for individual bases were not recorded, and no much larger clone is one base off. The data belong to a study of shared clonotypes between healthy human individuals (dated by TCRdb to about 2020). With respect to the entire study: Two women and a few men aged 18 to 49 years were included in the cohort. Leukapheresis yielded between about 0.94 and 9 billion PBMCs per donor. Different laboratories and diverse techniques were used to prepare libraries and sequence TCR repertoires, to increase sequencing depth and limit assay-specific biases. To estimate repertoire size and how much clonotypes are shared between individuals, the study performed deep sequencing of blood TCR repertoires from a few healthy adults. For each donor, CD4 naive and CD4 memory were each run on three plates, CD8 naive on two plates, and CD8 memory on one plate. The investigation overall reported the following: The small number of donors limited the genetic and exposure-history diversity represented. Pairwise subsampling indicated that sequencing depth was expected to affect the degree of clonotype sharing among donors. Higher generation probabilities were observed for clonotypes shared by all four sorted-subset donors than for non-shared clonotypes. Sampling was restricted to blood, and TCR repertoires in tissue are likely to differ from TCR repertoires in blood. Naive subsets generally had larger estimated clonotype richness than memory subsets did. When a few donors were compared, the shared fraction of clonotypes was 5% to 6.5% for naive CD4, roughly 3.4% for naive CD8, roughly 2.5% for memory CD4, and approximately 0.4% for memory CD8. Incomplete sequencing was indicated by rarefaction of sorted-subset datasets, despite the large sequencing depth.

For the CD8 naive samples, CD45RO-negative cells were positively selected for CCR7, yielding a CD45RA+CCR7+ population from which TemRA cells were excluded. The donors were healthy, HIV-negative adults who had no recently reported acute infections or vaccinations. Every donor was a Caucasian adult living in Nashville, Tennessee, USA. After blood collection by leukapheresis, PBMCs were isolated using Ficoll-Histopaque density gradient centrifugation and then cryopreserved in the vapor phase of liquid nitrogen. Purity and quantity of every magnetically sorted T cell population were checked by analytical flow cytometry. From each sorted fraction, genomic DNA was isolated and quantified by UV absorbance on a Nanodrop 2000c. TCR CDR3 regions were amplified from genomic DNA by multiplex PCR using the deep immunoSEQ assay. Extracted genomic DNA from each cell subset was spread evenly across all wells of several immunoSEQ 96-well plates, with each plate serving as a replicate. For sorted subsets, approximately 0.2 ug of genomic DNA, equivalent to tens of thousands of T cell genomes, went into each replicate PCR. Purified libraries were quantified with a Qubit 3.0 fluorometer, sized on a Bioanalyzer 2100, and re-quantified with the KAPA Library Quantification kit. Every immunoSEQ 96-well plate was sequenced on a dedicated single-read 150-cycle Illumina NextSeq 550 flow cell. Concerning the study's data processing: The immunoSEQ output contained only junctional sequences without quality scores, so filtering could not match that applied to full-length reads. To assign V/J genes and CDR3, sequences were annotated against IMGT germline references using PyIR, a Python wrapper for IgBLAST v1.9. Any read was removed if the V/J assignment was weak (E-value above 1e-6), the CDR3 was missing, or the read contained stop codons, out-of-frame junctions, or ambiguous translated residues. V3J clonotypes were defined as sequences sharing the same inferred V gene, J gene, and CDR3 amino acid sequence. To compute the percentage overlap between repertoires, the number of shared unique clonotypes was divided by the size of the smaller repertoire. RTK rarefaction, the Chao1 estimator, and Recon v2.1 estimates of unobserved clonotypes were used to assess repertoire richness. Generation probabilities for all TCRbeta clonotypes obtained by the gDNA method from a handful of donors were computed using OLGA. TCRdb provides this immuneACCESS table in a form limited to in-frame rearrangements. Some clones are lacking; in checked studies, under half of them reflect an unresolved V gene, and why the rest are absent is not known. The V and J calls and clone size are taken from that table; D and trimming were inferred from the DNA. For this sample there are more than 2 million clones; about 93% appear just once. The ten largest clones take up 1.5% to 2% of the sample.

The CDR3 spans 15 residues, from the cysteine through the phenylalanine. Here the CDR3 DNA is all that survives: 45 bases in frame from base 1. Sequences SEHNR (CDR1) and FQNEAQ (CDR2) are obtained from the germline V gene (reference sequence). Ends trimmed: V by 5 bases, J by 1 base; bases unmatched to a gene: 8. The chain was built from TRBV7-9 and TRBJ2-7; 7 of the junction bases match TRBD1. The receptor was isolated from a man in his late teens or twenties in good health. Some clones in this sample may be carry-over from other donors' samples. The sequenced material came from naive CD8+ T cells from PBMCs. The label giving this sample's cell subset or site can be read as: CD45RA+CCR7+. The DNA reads TGTGCCAGCAGCCCCCGGGGACAGCCTTCCTACGAGCAGTACTTC. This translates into CASSPRGQPSYEQYF.